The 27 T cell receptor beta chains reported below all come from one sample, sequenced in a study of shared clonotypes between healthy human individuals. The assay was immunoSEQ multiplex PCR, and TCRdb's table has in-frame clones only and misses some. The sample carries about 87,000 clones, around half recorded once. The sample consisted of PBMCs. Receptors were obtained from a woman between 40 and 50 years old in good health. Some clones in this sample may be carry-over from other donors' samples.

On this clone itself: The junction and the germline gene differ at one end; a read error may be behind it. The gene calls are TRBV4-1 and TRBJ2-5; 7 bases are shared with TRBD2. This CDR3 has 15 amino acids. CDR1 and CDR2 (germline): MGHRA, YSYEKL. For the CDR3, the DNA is TGCGCCAGCAGCCAAGGGACTAGGGTCCAAGAGACCCTGTACTTC. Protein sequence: CASSQGTRVQETLYF.

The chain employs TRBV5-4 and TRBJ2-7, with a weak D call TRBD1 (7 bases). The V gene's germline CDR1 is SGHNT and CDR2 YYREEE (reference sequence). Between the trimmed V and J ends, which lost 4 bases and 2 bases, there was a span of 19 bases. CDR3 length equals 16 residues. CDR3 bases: TGTGCCAGCAGCCCCCATGGAGGGGGCGCCACCTACGAGCAGTACTTC. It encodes CASSPHGGGATYEQYF.

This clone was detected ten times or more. CDR3 sequence (DNA): TGTGCCTGGGATGACCTGACAGGGAATTCACCCCTCCACTTT. It codes for CAWDDLTGNSPLHF. The chain combines TRBV30 with TRBJ1-6, with TRBD1 identical over 7 bases. This CDR3 contains 14 residues. Germline CDR1 GTSNPN, CDR2 SVGIG (reference sequence). After removal of 5 bases from V and 7 bases from J, the junction contained 8 bases not matched to a gene.

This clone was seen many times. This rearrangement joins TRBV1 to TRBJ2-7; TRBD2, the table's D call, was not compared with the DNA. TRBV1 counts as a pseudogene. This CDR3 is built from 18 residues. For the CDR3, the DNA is TGCACCAGCAGCCAAGAGGCACTAGCGGGAGATCAACCTTACGAGCAGTACTTC. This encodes CTSSQEALAGDQPYEQYF.

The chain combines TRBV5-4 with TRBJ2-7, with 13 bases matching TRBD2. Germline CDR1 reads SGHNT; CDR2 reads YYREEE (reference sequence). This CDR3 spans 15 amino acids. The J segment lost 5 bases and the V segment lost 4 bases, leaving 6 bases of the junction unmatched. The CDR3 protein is CASSQGLAGRNEQYF. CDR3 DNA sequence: TGTGCCAGCAGCCAGGGACTAGCGGGAAGGAACGAGCAGTACTTC.

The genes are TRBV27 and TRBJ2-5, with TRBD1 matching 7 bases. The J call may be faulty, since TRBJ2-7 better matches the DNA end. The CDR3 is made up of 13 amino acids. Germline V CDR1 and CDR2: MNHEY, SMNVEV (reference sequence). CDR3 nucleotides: TGTGCCAGCAGTTCACGACAGGGCGGCGAGCAGTACTTC. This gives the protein CASSSRQGGEQYF.

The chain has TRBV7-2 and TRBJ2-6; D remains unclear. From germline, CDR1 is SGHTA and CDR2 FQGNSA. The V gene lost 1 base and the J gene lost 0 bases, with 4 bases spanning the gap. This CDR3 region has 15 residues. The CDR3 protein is CASSLVISGANVLTF. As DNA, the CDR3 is TGTGCCAGCAGCTTAGTTATCTCTGGGGCCAACGTCCTGACTTTC.

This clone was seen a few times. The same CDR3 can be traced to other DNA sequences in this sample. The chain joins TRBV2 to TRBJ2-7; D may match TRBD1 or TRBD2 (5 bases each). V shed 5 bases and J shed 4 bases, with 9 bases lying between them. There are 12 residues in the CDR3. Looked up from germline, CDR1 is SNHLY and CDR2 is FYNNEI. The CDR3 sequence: CASSPGSYEQYF. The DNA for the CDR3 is TGTGCCAGCAGTCCAGGGAGTTACGAGCAGTACTTC.

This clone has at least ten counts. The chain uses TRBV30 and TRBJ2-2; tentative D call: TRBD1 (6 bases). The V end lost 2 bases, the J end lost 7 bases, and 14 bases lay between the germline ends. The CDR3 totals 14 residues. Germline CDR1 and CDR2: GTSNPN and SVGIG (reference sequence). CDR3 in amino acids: CAWSKDRKGGELFF. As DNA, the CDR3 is TGTGCCTGGAGTAAAGACAGGAAGGGCGGGGAGCTGTTTTTT. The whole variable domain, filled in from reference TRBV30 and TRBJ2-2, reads SQTIHQWPATLVQPVGSPLSLECTVEGTSNPNLYWYRQAAGRGLQLLFYSVGIGQISSEVPQNLSASRPQDRQFILSSKKLLLSDSGFYLCAWSKDRKGGELFFGEGSRLTVL.

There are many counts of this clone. This chain's CDR3 is CASRANQARGYTF. CDR3 DNA sequence: TGTGCCAGCAGGGCTAATCAGGCTCGTGGCTACACCTTC. This sequence joins TRBV28 and TRBJ1-2; D not certain. This CDR3 is 13 amino acids long. Germline loops: CDR1 MDHEN, CDR2 SYDVKM. V shed 6 bases and J shed 7 bases, with 15 bases lying between them.

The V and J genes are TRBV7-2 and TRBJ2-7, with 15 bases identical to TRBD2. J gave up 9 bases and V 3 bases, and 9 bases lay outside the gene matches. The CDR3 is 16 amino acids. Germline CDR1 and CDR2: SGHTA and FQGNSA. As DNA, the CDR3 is TGTGCCAGCAGCTTCGGACTAGCGGGAGGGCCGGGCGGGCAGTACTTC. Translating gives CASSFGLAGGPGGQYF.

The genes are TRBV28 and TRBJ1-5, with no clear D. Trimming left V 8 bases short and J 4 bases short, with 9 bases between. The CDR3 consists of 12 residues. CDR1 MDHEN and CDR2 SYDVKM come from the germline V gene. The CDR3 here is CASYSMNQPQHF. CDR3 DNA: TGTGCCAGCTACAGTATGAATCAGCCCCAGCATTTT.

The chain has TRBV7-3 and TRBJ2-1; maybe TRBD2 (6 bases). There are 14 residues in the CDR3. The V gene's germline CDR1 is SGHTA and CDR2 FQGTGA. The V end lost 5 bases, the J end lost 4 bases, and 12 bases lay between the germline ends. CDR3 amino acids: CASSPTREYNEQFF. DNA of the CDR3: TGTGCCAGCAGCCCCACCCGGGAGTACAATGAGCAGTTCTTC. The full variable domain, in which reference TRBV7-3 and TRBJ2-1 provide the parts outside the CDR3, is GAGVSQTPSNKVTEKGKYVELRCDPISGHTALYWYRQSLGQGPEFLIYFQGTGAADDSGLPNDRFFAVRPEGSVSTLKIQRTERGDSAVYLCASSPTREYNEQFFGPGTRLTVL.

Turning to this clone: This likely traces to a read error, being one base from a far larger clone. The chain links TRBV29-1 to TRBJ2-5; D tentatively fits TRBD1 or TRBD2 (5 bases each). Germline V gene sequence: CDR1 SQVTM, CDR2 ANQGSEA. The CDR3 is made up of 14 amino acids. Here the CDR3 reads CSVDAVGRAETRYF. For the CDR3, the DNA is TGCAGCGTTGACGCGGTGGGGCGGGCAGAGACCCGGTACTTC.

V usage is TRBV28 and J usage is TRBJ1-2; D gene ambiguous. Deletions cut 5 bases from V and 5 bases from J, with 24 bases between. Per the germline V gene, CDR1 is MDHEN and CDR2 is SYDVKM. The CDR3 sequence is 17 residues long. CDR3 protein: CASSPPHRRAGDYGYTF. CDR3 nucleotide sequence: TGTGCCAGCAGTCCGCCCCATCGTCGTGCCGGGGATTATGGCTACACCTTC.

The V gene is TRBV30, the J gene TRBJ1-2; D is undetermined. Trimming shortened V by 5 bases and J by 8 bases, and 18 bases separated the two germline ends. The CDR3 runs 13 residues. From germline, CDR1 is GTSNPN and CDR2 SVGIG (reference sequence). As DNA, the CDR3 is TGTGCCTGGGCGTCTAGGGCGGCTTGGGGCTACACCTTC. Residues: CAWASRAAWGYTF.

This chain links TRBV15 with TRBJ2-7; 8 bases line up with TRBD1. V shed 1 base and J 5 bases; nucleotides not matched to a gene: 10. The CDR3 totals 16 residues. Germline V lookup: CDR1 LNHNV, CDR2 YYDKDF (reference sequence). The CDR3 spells CATSRGVGTGTNEQYF. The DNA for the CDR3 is TGTGCCACCAGCAGAGGAGTCGGGACAGGCACCAACGAGCAGTACTTC.

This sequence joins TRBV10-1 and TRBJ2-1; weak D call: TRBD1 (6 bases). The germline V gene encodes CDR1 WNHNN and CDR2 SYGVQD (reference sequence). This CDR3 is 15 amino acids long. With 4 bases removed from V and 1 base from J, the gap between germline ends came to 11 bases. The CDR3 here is CASSGSRGSYNEQFF. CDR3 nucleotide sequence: TGCGCCAGCAGTGGGTCCAGGGGTTCCTACAATGAGCAGTTCTTC.

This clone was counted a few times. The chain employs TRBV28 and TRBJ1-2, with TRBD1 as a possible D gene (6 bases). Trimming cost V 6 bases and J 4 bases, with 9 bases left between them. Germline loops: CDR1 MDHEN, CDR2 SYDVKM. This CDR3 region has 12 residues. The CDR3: CASRGAVYGYTF. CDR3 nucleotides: TGTGCCAGCAGGGGGGCGGTCTATGGCTACACCTTC.

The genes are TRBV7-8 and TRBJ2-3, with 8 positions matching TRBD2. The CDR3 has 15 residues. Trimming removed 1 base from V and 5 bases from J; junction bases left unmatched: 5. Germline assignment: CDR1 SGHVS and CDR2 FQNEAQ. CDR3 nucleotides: TGTGCCAGCAGCTTAGAGTGGCTAGCGGGAGATACGCAGTATTTT. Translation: CASSLEWLAGDTQYF.

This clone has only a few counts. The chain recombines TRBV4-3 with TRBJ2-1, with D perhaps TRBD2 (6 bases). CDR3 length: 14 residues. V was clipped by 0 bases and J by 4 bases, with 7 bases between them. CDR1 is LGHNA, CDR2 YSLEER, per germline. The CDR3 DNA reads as TGCGCCAGCAGCCAAGATGGAGGGTACAATGAGCAGTTCTTC. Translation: CASSQDGGYNEQFF.

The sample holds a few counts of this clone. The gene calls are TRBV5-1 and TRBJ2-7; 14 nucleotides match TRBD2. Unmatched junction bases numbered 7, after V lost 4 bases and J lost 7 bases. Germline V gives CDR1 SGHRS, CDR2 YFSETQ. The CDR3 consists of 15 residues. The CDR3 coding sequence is TGCGCCAGCAGCCCGGGGACTAGCGGGAGTGGTGAGCAGTACTTC. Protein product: CASSPGTSGSGEQYF.

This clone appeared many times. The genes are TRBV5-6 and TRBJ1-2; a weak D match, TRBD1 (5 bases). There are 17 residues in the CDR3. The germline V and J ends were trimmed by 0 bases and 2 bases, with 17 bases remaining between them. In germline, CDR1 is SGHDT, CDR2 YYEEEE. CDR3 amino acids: CASSLVGFGDGNYGYTF. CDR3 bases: TGTGCCAGCAGCTTGGTGGGGTTTGGGGACGGGAACTATGGCTACACCTTC. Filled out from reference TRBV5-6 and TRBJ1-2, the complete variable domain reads DAGVTQSPTHLIKTRGQQVTLRCSPKSGHDTVSWYQQALGQGPQFIFQYYEEEERQRGNFPDRFSGHQFPNYSSELNVNALLLGDSALYLCASSLVGFGDGNYGYTFGSGTRLTVV.

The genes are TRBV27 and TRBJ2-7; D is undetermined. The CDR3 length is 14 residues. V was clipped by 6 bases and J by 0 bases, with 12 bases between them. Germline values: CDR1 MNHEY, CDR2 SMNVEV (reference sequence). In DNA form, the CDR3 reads TGTGCCAGCAGCCCCGCAGGAAACTCCTACGAGCAGTACTTC. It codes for CASSPAGNSYEQYF.

Written as DNA, the CDR3 is TGTGCCTGGAGTGTAGGGACAGGGGATGAAAAACTGTTTTTT. It is translated as CAWSVGTGDEKLFF. The J gene is TRBJ1-4, the V gene TRBV30; 10 bases align to TRBD1. CDR1 is GTSNPN and CDR2 is SVGIG in the germline V gene (reference sequence). Germline trimming cut 0 bases from V and 6 bases from J; bases unmatched to any gene: 1. The CDR3 loop spans 14 amino acids.

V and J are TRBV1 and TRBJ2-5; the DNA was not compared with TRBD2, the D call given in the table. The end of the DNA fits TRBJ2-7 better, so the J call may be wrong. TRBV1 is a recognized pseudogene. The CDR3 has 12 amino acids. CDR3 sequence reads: CTSAGRRYEQYF. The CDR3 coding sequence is TGCACCAGCGCGGGAAGGAGGTACGAGCAGTACTTC.

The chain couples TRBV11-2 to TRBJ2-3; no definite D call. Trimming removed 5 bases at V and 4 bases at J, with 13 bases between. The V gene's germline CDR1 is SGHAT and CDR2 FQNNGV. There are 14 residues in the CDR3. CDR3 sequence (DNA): TGTGCCAGCAGCCAGGAGCCAGGCGCAGATACGCAGTATTTT. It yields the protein CASSQEPGADTQYF. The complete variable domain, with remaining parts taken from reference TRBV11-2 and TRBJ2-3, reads EAGVAQSPRYKIIEKRQSVAFWCNPISGHATLYWYQQILGQGPKLLIQFQNNGVVDDSQLPKDRFSAERLKGVDSTLKIQPAKLEDSAVYLCASSQEPGADTQYFGPGTRLTVL.